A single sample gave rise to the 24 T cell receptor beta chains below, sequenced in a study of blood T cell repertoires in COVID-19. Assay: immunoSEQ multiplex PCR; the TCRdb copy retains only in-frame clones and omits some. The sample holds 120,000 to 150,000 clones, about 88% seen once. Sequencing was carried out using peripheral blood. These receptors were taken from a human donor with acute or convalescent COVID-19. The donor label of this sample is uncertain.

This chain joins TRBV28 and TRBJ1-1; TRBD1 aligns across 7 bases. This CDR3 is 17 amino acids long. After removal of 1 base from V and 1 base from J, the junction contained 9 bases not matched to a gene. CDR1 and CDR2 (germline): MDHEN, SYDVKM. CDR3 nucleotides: TGTGCCAGCAGTTTATTCACTCCGGGACAGACGAACACTGAAGCTTTCTTT. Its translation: CASSLFTPGQTNTEAFF.

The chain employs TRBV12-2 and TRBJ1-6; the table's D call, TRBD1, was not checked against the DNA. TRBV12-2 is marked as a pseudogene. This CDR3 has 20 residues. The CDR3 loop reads CASRLTGLTGAFLYNSPLHF. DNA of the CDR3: TGTGCAAGTCGCTTAACCGGCTTGACAGGGGCATTTCTCTATAATTCACCCCTCCACTTT.

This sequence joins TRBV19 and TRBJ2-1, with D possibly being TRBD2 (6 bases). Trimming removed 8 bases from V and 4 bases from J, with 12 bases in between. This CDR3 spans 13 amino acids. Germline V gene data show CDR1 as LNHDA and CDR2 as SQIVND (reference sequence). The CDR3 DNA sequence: TGTGCCAGTTCAGCCGGGACTTACAATGAGCAGTTCTTC. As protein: CASSAGTYNEQFF.

The CDR3 loop is CASSLGTGRQPQHF. The CDR3 nucleotides read TGCGCCAGCAGCTTGGGGACAGGGCGCCAGCCCCAGCATTTT. This chain links TRBV5-1 with TRBJ1-5; 8 nucleotides agree with TRBD1. Germline CDR1 and CDR2: SGHRS and YFSETQ. The V segment lost 0 bases and the J segment 7 bases; nucleotides outside the gene matches: 3. The CDR3 spans 14 residues.

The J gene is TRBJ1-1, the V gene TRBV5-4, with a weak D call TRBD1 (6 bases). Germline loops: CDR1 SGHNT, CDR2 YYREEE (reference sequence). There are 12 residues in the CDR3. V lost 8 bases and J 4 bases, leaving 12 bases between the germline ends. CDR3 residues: CASRRGATEAFF. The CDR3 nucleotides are TGTGCCAGTCGACGGGGGGCCACTGAAGCTTTCTTT.

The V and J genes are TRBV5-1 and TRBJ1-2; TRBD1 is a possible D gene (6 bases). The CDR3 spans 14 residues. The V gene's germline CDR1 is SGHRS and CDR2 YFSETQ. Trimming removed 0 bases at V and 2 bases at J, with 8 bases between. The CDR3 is CASSLAGENYGYTF. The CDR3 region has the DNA TGCGCCAGCAGCTTGGCAGGGGAGAACTATGGCTACACCTTC.

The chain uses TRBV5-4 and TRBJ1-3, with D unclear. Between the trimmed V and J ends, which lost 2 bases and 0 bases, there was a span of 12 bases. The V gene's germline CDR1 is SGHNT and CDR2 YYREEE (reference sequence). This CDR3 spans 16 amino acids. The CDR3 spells CASSFGPIISGNTIYF. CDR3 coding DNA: TGTGCCAGCAGCTTTGGCCCCATAATCTCTGGAAACACCATATATTTT.

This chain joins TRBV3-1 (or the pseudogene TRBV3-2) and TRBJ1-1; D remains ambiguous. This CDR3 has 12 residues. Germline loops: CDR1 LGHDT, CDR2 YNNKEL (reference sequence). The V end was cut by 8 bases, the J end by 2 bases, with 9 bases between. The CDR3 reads CASAGSNTEAFF. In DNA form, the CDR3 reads TGTGCCAGCGCAGGCTCAAACACTGAAGCTTTCTTT.

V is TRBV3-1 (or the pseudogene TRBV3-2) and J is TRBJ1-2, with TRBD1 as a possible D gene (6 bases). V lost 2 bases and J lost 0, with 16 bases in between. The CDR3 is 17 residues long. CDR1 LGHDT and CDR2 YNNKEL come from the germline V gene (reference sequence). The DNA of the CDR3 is TGTGCCAGCAGCCAACAGATAGGGGGTGCGGCTAACTATGGCTACACCTTC. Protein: CASSQQIGGAANYGYTF.

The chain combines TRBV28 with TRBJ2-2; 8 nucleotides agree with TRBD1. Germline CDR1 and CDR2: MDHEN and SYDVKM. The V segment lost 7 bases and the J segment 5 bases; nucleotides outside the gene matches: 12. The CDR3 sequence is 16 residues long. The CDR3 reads CASTPSPGQGTGELFF. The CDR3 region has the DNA TGTGCCAGCACTCCGTCCCCCGGACAGGGTACCGGGGAGCTGTTTTTT.

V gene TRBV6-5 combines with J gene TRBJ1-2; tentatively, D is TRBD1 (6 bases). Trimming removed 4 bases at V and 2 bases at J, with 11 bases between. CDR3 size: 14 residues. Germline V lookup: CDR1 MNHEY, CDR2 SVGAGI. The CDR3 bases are TGTGCCAGCAGTTCATTCGGGACAAACTATGGCTACACCTTC. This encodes CASSSFGTNYGYTF.

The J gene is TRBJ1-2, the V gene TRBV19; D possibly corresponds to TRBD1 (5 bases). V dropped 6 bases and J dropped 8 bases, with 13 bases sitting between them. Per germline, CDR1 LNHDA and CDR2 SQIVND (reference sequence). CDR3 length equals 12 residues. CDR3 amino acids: CASREGTRGYTF. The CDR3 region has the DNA TGTGCCAGTAGGGAGGGGACTCGCGGCTACACCTTC. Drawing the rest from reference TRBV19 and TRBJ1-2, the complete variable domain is DGGITQSPKYLFRKEGQNVTLSCEQNLNHDAMYWYRQDPGQGLRLIYYSQIVNDFQKGDIAEGYSVSREKKESFPLTVTSAQKNPTAFYLCASREGTRGYTFGSGTRLTVV.

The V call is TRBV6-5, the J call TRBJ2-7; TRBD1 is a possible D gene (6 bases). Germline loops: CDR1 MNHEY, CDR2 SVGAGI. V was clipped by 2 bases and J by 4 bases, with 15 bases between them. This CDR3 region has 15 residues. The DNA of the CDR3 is TGTGCCAGCAGTTACGGGTACGGCAGGGGTTACGAGCAGTACTTC. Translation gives CASSYGYGRGYEQYF.

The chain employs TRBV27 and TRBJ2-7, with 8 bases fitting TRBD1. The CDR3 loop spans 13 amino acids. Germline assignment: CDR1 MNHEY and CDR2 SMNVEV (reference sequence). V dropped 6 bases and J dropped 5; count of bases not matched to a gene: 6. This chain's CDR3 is CASSQDRDHEQYF. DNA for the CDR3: TGTGCCAGCAGCCAGGACAGGGATCACGAGCAGTACTTC.

DNA of the CDR3: TGTGCCAGCAGTTGGGACAGGGGGCCGTCCTACGAGCAGTACTTC. It translates to CASSWDRGPSYEQYF. The chain uses TRBV28 and TRBJ2-7, with 12 bases aligning to TRBD1. Trimming took 4 bases from V and 1 from J; bases not matched to a gene: 2. This CDR3 has 15 residues. CDR1 and CDR2 (germline): MDHEN, SYDVKM.

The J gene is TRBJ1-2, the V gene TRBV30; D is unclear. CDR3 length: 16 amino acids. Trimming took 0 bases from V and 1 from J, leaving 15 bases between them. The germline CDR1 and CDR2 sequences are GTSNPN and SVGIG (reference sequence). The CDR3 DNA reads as TGTGCCTGGAGTGTCGGCGACGTGAGGTTTAACTATGGCTACACCTTC. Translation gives CAWSVGDVRFNYGYTF.

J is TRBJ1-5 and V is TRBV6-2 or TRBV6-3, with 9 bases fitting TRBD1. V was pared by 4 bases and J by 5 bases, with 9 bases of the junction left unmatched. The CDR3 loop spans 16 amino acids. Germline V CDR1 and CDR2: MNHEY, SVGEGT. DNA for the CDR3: TGTGCCAGCAGTTCACGGACAGGGGAGGGTGATCAGCCCCAGCATTTT. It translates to CASSSRTGEGDQPQHF.

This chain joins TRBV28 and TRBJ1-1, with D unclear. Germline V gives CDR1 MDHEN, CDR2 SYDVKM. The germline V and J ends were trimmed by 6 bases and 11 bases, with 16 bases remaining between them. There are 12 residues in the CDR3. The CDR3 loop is CASRIGETRAFF. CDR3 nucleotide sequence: TGTGCCAGCAGGATTGGTGAGACTAGGGCTTTCTTT.

The chain's CDR3 is CASSQGQAFEEAFF. The DNA for the CDR3 is TGTGCCAGCAGCCAGGGACAGGCCTTTGAAGAAGCTTTCTTT. V usage is TRBV7-2 and J usage is TRBJ1-1, with 8 bases aligning to TRBD1. The CDR3 length is 14 residues. J lost 8 bases, V lost 5 bases, and 10 bases had no gene match. The germline V gene encodes CDR1 SGHTA and CDR2 FQGNSA.

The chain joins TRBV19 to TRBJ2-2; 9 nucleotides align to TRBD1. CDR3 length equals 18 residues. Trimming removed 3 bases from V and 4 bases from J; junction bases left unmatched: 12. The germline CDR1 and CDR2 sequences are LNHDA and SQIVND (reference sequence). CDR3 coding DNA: TGTGCCAGTAGTATTGGGCCACAGGGGGCGCTGGTCACCGGGGAGCTGTTTTTT. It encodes CASSIGPQGALVTGELFF.

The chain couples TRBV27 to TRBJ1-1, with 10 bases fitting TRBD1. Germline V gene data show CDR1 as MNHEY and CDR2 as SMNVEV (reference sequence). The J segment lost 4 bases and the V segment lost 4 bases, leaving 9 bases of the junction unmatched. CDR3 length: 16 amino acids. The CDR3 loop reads CASSSRPGQGSTEAFF. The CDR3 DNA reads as TGTGCCAGCAGTTCGCGACCGGGACAGGGGAGCACTGAAGCTTTCTTT.

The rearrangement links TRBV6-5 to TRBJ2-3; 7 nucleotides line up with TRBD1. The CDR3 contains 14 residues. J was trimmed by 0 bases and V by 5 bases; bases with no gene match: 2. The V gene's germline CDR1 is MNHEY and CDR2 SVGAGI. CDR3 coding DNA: TGTGCCAGCAGTCGGGGACAGAGCACAGATACGCAGTATTTT. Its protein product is CASSRGQSTDTQYF.

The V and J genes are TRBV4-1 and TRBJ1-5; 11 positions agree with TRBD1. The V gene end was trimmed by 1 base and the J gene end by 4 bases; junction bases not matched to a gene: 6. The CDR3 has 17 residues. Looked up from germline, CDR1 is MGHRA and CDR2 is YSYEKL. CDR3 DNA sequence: TGCGCCAGCAGCCAAGTCACGGGACAGGGGGTGAATCAGCCCCAGCATTTT. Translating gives CASSQVTGQGVNQPQHF.

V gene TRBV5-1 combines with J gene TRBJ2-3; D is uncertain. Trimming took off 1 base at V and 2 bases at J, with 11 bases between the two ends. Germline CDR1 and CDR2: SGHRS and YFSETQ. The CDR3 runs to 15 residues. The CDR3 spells CASSLSNYDTDTQYF. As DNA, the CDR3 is TGCGCCAGCAGCTTGTCTAATTACGACACAGATACGCAGTATTTT.